Presented here are 19 T cell receptor beta chains from one specimen sequenced in a study of CD8 T cells in ankylosing spondylitis. The antigens these receptors bind are not known. TCRdb recomputed calls from the 5' RACE reads with MiXCR, one row per CDR3 protein. The sample carries some 330,000 distinct CDR3 sequences, 7.5% to 9% recorded once. Study outcomes and limitations: Among TCR beta sequences, a motif of eight highly homologous variants appeared characteristic of ankylosing spondylitis blood.

Sequenced material: blood, either unsorted or a sorted T cell fraction (not recorded which). These receptors came from a male donor with ankylosing spondylitis.

There are many counts of this clonotype. The chain is built from TRBV28 and TRBJ1-6, with 7 nucleotides matching TRBD1. Germline V lookup: CDR1 MDHEN, CDR2 SYDVKM. The junction had 8 bases not matched to a gene; V was cut back by 8 bases and J by 7 bases. CDR3 length equals 14 residues. The CDR3: CASGTTGANSPLHF. The CDR3, as DNA: TGTGCCAGCGGAACAACAGGGGCAAATTCACCCCTCCACTTT.

This clonotype was found many times. The chain links TRBV27 to TRBJ2-1; 8 bases fit TRBD2. V was clipped by 4 bases and J by 2 bases; unmatched bases: 7. CDR1 MNHEY and CDR2 SMNVEV come from the germline V gene (reference sequence). The CDR3 spans 16 residues. The CDR3 DNA reads as TGTGCCAGCAGTTCCCAGGGTAGCGGGACCTACAATGAGCAGTTCTTC. It translates to CASSSQGSGTYNEQFF.

The rearrangement joins TRBV12-3 or TRBV12-4 to TRBJ2-7; TRBD2 is a possible D gene (5 bases). The CDR3 extends over 14 amino acids. Trimming took off 6 bases at V and 6 bases at J, with 18 bases between the two ends. The CDR3 DNA follows: TGTGCCAGCAGGGCCGCAGCCGAGGGCCTCGAGCAGTACTTC. It is translated as CASRAAAEGLEQYF.

This clonotype was seen just once. The rearrangement links TRBV12-3 or TRBV12-4 to TRBJ2-7; 13 nucleotides line up with TRBD2. This CDR3 is built from 17 residues. With V trimmed by 5 bases and J by 5 bases, 12 bases remained unmatched. In DNA form, the CDR3 reads TGTGCCAGCAGTCCCTGGGGACTAGCGGGGCCTGGGAACGAGCAGTACTTC. It yields the protein CASSPWGLAGPGNEQYF.

In this sample, this clonotype turned up many times. The rearrangement links TRBV10-3 to TRBJ2-1; D is unresolved. Trimming took 4 bases from V and 0 from J, leaving 7 bases between them. The CDR3 extends over 14 amino acids. CDR1 and CDR2 (germline): ENHRY, SYGVKD. Written as DNA, the CDR3 is TGTGCCATCAGTGGTAGGAGCTCCTACAATGAGCAGTTCTTC. This translates into CAISGRSSYNEQFF.

The V call is TRBV4-1, the J call TRBJ2-5; D remains ambiguous. Germline loops: CDR1 MGHRA, CDR2 YSYEKL. The V and J ends lost 1 base and 0 bases respectively, with 6 bases between them. CDR3 size: 14 residues. CDR3 amino acids: CASSQVQYQETQYF. The DNA of the CDR3 is TGCGCCAGCAGCCAAGTCCAGTACCAAGAGACCCAGTACTTC.

This clonotype has a handful of counts. The chain joins TRBV20-1 to TRBJ1-5; D is possibly TRBD1 (6 bases). V was pared by 3 bases and J by 4 bases, with 16 bases between. Germline CDR1 reads DFQATT; CDR2 reads SNEGSKA (reference sequence). The length of the CDR3 is 15 residues. CDR3 nucleotide sequence: TGCAGTGCTAGCGGGGGGGCAGGGTATAATCAGCCCCAGCATTTT. Amino acids: CSASGGAGYNQPQHF.

This clonotype was seen only a few times. The chain uses TRBV28 and TRBJ2-3, with D unclear. The CDR3 is 13 amino acids. Deletions cut 8 bases from V and 4 bases from J, with 13 bases between. From germline, CDR1 is MDHEN and CDR2 SYDVKM. The CDR3 region has the DNA TGTGCCAGCCTAAGGTTGGCGGCAGATACGCAGTATTTT. This translates into CASLRLAADTQYF.

The rearrangement links TRBV5-1 to TRBJ2-7; 8 bases match TRBD2. The CDR3 runs 14 residues. V was pared by 4 bases and J by 3 bases, with 6 bases of the junction left unmatched. The germline V gene has CDR1 SGHRS and CDR2 YFSETQ. In DNA, the CDR3 is TGCGCCAGCAGCCGGGAGGGTAGCATCTACGAGCAGTACTTC. This gives the protein CASSREGSIYEQYF.

The chain recombines TRBV5-1 with TRBJ2-1; 7 nucleotides agree with TRBD1. J was trimmed by 4 bases and V by 4 bases; bases with no gene match: 11. This CDR3 contains 16 residues. Germline V gene sequence: CDR1 SGHRS, CDR2 YFSETQ. Written as DNA, the CDR3 is TGCGCCAGCAGCCCAGACAGGGCCGATGGGTACAATGAGCAGTTCTTC. Its translation: CASSPDRADGYNEQFF.

The chain joins TRBV3-1 to TRBJ1-4, with D possibly matching TRBD1 (5 bases). CDR1 and CDR2 (germline): LGHDT, YNNKEL (reference sequence). This CDR3 spans 14 amino acids. The V and J ends lost 7 bases and 4 bases respectively, with 13 bases between them. The CDR3 is CASKPGLINEKLFF. The CDR3 DNA sequence: TGTGCCAGCAAACCGGGACTGATTAATGAAAAACTGTTTTTT.

The chain carries TRBV18 and TRBJ2-1; weak D call: TRBD2 (6 bases). V was trimmed by 4 bases and J by 5 bases, leaving 15 bases between them. Germline CDR1 is KGHSH and CDR2 is LQKENI. The length of the CDR3 is 15 residues. The CDR3 is CASSLSGATNNEQFF. DNA for the CDR3: TGTGCCAGCTCACTTAGCGGAGCCACGAACAATGAGCAGTTCTTC.

Many counts were recorded for this clonotype. The rearrangement uses TRBV12-3 or TRBV12-4 and TRBJ2-7; D perhaps matches TRBD2 (5 bases). V dropped 4 bases and J dropped 3 bases, with 10 bases sitting between them. The CDR3 runs 13 residues. The CDR3 bases are TGTGCCAGCAGTTCCGGGATCCTCTACGAGCAGTACTTC. Translated: CASSSGILYEQYF.

Only a few counts were recorded for this clonotype. V and J are TRBV5-1 and TRBJ2-2; D not certain. The germline V gene has CDR1 SGHRS and CDR2 YFSETQ. V lost 0 bases and J lost 6, with 15 bases in between. CDR3 size: 16 residues. CDR3 amino acids: CASSLDSTRRPGELFF. The CDR3 coding sequence is TGCGCCAGCAGCTTGGATTCCACACGGCGGCCCGGGGAGCTGTTTTTT. The full variable domain, rest sourced from reference TRBV5-1 and TRBJ2-2, is KAGVTQTPRYLIKTRGQQVTLSCSPISGHRSVSWYQQTPGQGLQFLFEYFSETQRNKGNFPGRFSGRQFSNSRSEMNVSTLELGDSALYLCASSLDSTRRPGELFFGEGSRLTVL.

The chain carries TRBV29-1 and TRBJ2-3; D may be TRBD1 or TRBD2 (5 bases each). The CDR3 extends over 16 amino acids. Per germline, CDR1 SQVTM and CDR2 ANQGSEA. Trimming removed 0 bases from V and 1 base from J, with 14 bases in between. The CDR3 DNA reads as TGCAGCGTTGAAGATCGAAGAAGGGGACGCACAGATACGCAGTATTTT. Its protein is CSVEDRRRGRTDTQYF.

This clonotype was recorded at least ten times. The V and J genes are TRBV7-6 and TRBJ2-3, with TRBD2 as a possible D gene (5 bases). The germline CDR1 and CDR2 sequences are SGHVS and FNYEAQ. The CDR3 sequence is 16 residues long. V was clipped by 2 bases and J by 8 bases, with 20 bases between them. This chain's CDR3 is CASSLFSPGNLGTQYF. The CDR3 DNA reads as TGTGCCAGCAGCTTATTTTCCCCCGGGAATCTTGGTACGCAGTATTTT.

The chain is built from TRBV7-2 and TRBJ1-2; 8 nucleotides match TRBD1. Germline V gene data show CDR1 as SGHTA and CDR2 as FQGNSA. The CDR3 spans 14 residues. J was trimmed by 7 bases and V by 0 bases; bases with no gene match: 4. CDR3 protein: CASSLATGARGYTF. CDR3 nucleotides: TGTGCCAGCAGCTTAGCGACAGGGGCCCGTGGCTACACCTTC.

The chain combines TRBV12-3 or TRBV12-4 with TRBJ1-2, with D maybe TRBD1 (5 bases). The V gene lost 3 bases and the J gene lost 8 bases, with 13 bases spanning the gap. This CDR3 is 13 amino acids long. CDR3 sequence reads: CASSFAGLWGYTF. CDR3 sequence (DNA): TGTGCCAGCAGTTTTGCAGGGTTGTGGGGCTACACCTTC.

The V and J genes are TRBV18 and TRBJ2-1; 9 bases line up with TRBD2. Germline V gene data show CDR1 as KGHSH and CDR2 as LQKENI. V lost 5 bases and J lost 7; bases outside the gene matches: 9. The CDR3 is made up of 15 amino acids. The CDR3 protein is CASSAGLAGFNEQFF. CDR3 sequence (DNA): TGTGCCAGCTCAGCGGGGCTAGCGGGATTTAATGAGCAGTTCTTC.